This TCR beta chain originates from a study of blood T cell repertoires in COVID-19. Background on the study: Samples came from the United States, Italy and Spain, spanning acute and convalescent COVID-19. From T cells, B-cell-depleted T cells, or PBMCs came the material, which was cDNA or gDNA.

As originally analysed: By means of reference gene primer amplification, nucleated cell counts were estimated. Using immunoSEQ multiplex PCR, the repertoire was profiled, and TCRdb retains in-frame clones only, with some absent. V, J and clone size are taken as reported in that table, and D and trimming were inferred from the DNA itself. The table has hundreds of thousands of clones, 70% to 90% seen once; the top ten hold over 1.3%. The sequencing sample was made of peripheral blood. This clonotype was sampled from a woman in her twenties or thirties with active or convalescent COVID-19.

CDR3 sequence: CASSRQGKVDEQYF. The CDR3 DNA sequence: TGTGCCAGCAGCCGACAGGGGAAAGTCGACGAGCAGTACTTC. The chain couples TRBV11-2 to TRBJ2-7, with 8 bases lining up with TRBD1. This CDR3 is built from 14 residues. The ends lost 5 bases at V and 5 bases at J; junction bases unmatched: 8. Germline assignment: CDR1 SGHAT and CDR2 FQNNGV.